This T cell receptor beta chain was sequenced in a study of T cell responses to AZD1222 COVID-19 vaccine. Overall study context: Second-dose groups at about 4 or about 12 weeks were pooled.

Concerning this clone itself: What it recognizes is unknown.

Method: immunoSEQ multiplex PCR; TCRdb's copy keeps in-frame clones and lacks some. This sample carries approximately 140,000 clones, 70% to 90% of them seen once, and the ten largest clones take roughly 6%. Between the trimmed V and J ends, which lost 0 bases and 9 bases, there was a span of 10 bases. The germline CDR1 and CDR2 sequences are SGDLS and YYNGEE. This CDR3 spans 13 amino acids. Study observations and caveats: Spike-specific TCR repertoires showed rising breadth and depth after two AZD1222 doses. Spike-wide vaccine-associated CD4 TCRs dominated at 160-218 and 743-854. Clonal diversity was possibly underestimated, and the donors were mostly white British, with more females.

V and J are TRBV9 and TRBJ2-1; D possibly matches TRBD1 or TRBD2 (6 bases each). This clonotype originated in an adult in good health. This specimen consisted of peripheral blood, obtained on day 0 of AZD1222 vaccination. For the CDR3, the DNA is TGTGCCAGCAGCGTAGCTGGAGGGGGTGAGCAGTTCTTC. It translates to CASSVAGGGEQFF.